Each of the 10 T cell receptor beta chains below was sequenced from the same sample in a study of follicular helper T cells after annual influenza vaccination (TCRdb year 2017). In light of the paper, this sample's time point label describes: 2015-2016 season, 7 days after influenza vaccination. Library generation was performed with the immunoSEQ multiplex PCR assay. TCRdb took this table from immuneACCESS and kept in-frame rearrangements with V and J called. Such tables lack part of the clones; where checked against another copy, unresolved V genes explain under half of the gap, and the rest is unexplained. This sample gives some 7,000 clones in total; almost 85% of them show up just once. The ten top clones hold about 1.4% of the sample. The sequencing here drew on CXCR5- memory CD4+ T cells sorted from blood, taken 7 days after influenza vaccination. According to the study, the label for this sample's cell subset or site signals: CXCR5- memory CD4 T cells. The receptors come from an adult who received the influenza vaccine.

The CDR3 protein is CASQTAGANYGYTF. The CDR3 bases are TGTGCCAGTCAGACGGCGGGGGCGAACTATGGCTACACCTTC. The chain couples TRBV28 to TRBJ1-2, with D perhaps matching TRBD1 (6 bases). The CDR3 spans 14 residues. V was clipped by 9 bases and J by 2 bases, with 16 bases between them. Germline V gene data show CDR1 as MDHEN and CDR2 as SYDVKM.

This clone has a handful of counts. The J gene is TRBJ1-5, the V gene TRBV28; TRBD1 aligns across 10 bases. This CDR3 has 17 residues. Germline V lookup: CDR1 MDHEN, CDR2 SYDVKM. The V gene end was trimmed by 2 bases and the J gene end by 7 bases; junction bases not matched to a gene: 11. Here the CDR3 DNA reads TGTGCCAGCAGTTTAGACACGTTGACAGGGGGCTTACAGCCCCAGCATTTT. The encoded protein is CASSLDTLTGGLQPQHF.

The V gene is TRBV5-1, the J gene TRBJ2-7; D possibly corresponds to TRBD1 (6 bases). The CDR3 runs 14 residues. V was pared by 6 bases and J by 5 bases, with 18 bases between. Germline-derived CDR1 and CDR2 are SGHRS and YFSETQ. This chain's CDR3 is CASKAGAASDEQYF. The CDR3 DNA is TGCGCCAGCAAGGCAGGGGCCGCCTCGGACGAGCAGTACTTC.

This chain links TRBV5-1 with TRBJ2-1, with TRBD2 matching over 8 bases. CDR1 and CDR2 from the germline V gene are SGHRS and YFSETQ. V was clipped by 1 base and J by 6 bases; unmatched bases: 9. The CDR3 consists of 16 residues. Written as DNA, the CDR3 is TGCGCCAGCAGCTTGCGGGCTAGCGGGTTTGGCAATGAGCAGTTCTTC. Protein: CASSLRASGFGNEQFF.

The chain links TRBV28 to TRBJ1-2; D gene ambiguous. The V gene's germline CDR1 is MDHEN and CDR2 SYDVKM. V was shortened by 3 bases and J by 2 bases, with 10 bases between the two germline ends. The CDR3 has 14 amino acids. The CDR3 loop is CASSFQDGNYGYTF. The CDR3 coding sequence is TGTGCCAGCAGTTTTCAGGACGGCAACTATGGCTACACCTTC.

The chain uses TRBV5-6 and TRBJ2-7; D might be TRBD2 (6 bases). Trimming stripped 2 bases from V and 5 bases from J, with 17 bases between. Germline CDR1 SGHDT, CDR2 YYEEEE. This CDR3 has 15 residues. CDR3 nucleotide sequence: TGTGCCAGCAGCTTAGGACTCAGGGCTAGCGACGAGCAGTACTTC. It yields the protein CASSLGLRASDEQYF.

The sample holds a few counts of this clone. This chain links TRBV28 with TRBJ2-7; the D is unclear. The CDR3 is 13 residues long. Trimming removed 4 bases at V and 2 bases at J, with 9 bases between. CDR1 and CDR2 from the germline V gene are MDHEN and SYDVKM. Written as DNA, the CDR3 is TGTGCCAGCAGTTCCTGGGCCCCCTACGAGCAGTACTTC. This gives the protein CASSSWAPYEQYF.

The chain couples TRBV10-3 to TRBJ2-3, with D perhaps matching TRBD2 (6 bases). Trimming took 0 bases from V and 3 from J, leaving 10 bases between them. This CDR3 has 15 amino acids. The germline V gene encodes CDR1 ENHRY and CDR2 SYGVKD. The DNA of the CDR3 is TGTGCCATCAGTGAGTCAGCGGGCCAAACAGATACGCAGTATTTT. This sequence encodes CAISESAGQTDTQYF.

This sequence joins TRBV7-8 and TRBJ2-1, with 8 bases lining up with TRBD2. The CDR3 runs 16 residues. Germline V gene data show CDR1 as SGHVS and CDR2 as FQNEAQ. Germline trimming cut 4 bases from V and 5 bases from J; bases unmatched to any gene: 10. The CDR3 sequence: CASSSAGTRLHNEQFF. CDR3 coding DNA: TGTGCCAGCAGCTCCGCCGGGACTAGACTTCACAATGAGCAGTTCTTC.

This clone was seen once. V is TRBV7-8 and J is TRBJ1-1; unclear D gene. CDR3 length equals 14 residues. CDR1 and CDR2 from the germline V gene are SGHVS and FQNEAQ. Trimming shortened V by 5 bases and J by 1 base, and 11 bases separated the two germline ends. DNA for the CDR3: TGTGCCAGCAGCAGGACGCGGGGGAACACTGAAGCTTTCTTT. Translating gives CASSRTRGNTEAFF.